The 22 T cell receptor beta chains in this list originate from one sample, sequenced in a study of cytomegalovirus exposure and HLA in healthy donors. The primer mix had 60 Vbeta and 13 Jbeta primers. Profiled with immunoSEQ multiplex PCR; TCRdb holds only in-frame clones, not every one. Of over 200,000 clones listed, more than 75% are singletons. Specimen: PBMCs. Receptors were obtained from a human donor in good health.

V is TRBV10-3 and J is TRBJ1-1; maybe TRBD1 (5 bases). Germline loops: CDR1 ENHRY, CDR2 SYGVKD. Trimming removed 4 bases at V and 10 bases at J, with 10 bases between. The CDR3 extends over 11 amino acids. Here the CDR3 DNA reads TGTGCCATCAGTGCTGACAGACTAGCTTTCTTT. This sequence encodes CAISADRLAFF.

The genes are TRBV19 and TRBJ1-4; D is perhaps TRBD1 (6 bases). The CDR3 is 16 amino acids. CDR1 is LNHDA, CDR2 SQIVND, per germline (reference sequence). Trimming took 3 bases from V and 4 from J, leaving 15 bases between them. The CDR3 is CASSIRGQINNEKLFF. In DNA, the CDR3 is TGTGCCAGTAGTATCCGAGGACAGATAAATAATGAAAAACTGTTTTTT.

J is TRBJ2-3 and V is TRBV27; 10 nucleotides match TRBD2. CDR3 length: 15 amino acids. CDR1 and CDR2 from the germline V gene are MNHEY and SMNVEV (reference sequence). V trimming: 5 bases; J trimming: 4 bases; junction bases outside the gene matches: 6. The CDR3 DNA follows: TGTGCCAGCAGTCGCCCGACTAGCGGGTCAGATACGCAGTATTTT. Translated, it gives CASSRPTSGSDTQYF.

The V gene is TRBV5-1, the J gene TRBJ1-4; D ambiguous. Trimming cost V 1 base and J 4 bases, with 11 bases left between them. CDR1 is SGHRS and CDR2 is YFSETQ in the germline V gene. The CDR3 sequence is 15 residues long. The CDR3 reads CASSLPSPGNEKLFF. CDR3 nucleotide sequence: TGCGCCAGCAGCTTGCCCTCCCCGGGTAATGAAAAACTGTTTTTT.

The V gene is TRBV7-2, the J gene TRBJ2-7; 13 bases are shared with TRBD2. The CDR3 length is 15 residues. Germline assignment: CDR1 SGHTA and CDR2 FQGNSA. V was pared by 6 bases and J by 2 bases, with 4 bases of the junction left unmatched. CDR3 bases: TGTGCCAGCAGTCCCACTAGCGGGAGGGCCTACGAGCAGTACTTC. It encodes CASSPTSGRAYEQYF.

The CDR3 spells CASSLSSGPSSYNEQFF. CDR3 DNA sequence: TGTGCCAGCTCACTATCAAGCGGGCCGAGCTCCTACAATGAGCAGTTCTTC. The V gene is TRBV18, the J gene TRBJ2-1; the D gene is possibly TRBD2 (6 bases). The CDR3 has 17 amino acids. In germline, CDR1 is KGHSH, CDR2 LQKENI. V was pared by 4 bases and J by 0 bases, with 16 bases between.

The gene calls are TRBV2 and TRBJ2-5; D might be TRBD1 (5 bases). Trimming stripped 3 bases from V and 1 base from J, with 9 bases between. The CDR3 is 14 amino acids. Germline-derived CDR1 and CDR2 are SNHLY and FYNNEI. The CDR3 bases are TGTGCCAGCAGTGATGGTAGGGGCCAAGAGACCCAGTACTTC. It yields the protein CASSDGRGQETQYF.

The chain joins TRBV14 to TRBJ2-5, with 9 bases lining up with TRBD2. V lost 3 bases, J lost 5 bases, and 13 bases stayed unmatched. CDR3 length: 17 residues. Germline lookup yields CDR1 SGHDN and CDR2 FVKESK. Here the CDR3 reads CASSQRNLAGVRETQYF. CDR3 in DNA: TGTGCCAGCAGCCAGAGGAACTTAGCGGGAGTACGGGAGACCCAGTACTTC.

V usage is TRBV2 and J usage is TRBJ1-2, with 7 bases matching TRBD1. V shed 6 bases, J shed 1 base, and the junction held 2 bases outside the gene matches. The CDR3 has 13 amino acids. The germline CDR1 and CDR2 sequences are SNHLY and FYNNEI. CDR3 loop: CASSWDSNYGYTF. DNA for the CDR3: TGTGCCAGCAGCTGGGACAGTAACTATGGCTACACCTTC.

The chain recombines TRBV7-2 with TRBJ2-7; TRBD2 aligns across 13 bases. Unmatched junction bases numbered 4, after V lost 3 bases and J lost 2 bases. This CDR3 is 16 amino acids long. Germline V gene sequence: CDR1 SGHTA, CDR2 FQGNSA. CDR3 loop: CASSFQLAGGPYEQYF. The CDR3 DNA sequence: TGTGCCAGCAGCTTCCAACTAGCGGGAGGGCCCTACGAGCAGTACTTC.

The gene calls are TRBV7-6 and TRBJ2-1, with 10 bases matching TRBD2. Trimming cost V 4 bases and J 7 bases; bases outside gene matches: 10. There are 16 residues in the CDR3. The germline CDR1 and CDR2 sequences are SGHVS and FNYEAQ. CDR3: CASSSTGTSVGNEQFF. The CDR3, as DNA: TGTGCCAGCAGCTCTACCGGGACTAGCGTGGGAAATGAGCAGTTCTTC.

The V and J genes are TRBV6-1 and TRBJ2-7; TRBD2 might be the D (6 bases). Trimming took 4 bases from V and 1 from J, leaving 14 bases between them. Germline V gene data show CDR1 as MNHNS and CDR2 as SASEGT. This CDR3 comprises 15 residues. CDR3 DNA: TGTGCCAGCAGTGGGAGGAGGGCCGGTTCCTACGAGCAGTACTTC. As protein: CASSGRRAGSYEQYF.

V usage is TRBV7-3 and J usage is TRBJ2-1; D call uncertain. V gave up 5 bases and J gave up 3 bases, with 8 bases separating them. The CDR3 totals 13 residues. CDR1 and CDR2 from the germline V gene are SGHTA and FQGTGA. In DNA form, the CDR3 reads TGTGCCAGCAGCCTCGACAACTACAATGAGCAGTTCTTC. Translation: CASSLDNYNEQFF.

In the case of this clone: A read error may produce the germline difference seen at one junction end. The chain has TRBV7-9 and TRBJ2-1; possible D gene TRBD1, 6 bases. This CDR3 is 16 amino acids long. Germline CDR1 is SEHNR and CDR2 is FQNEAQ (reference sequence). Written as DNA, the CDR3 is TGTTCCAGCAGCTTGCGTGGCGCGGACAGAATTGATGAGCAGTTCTTC. Translated, it gives CSSSLRGADRIDEQFF. Full variable domain (missing parts from reference TRBV7-9 and TRBJ2-1): DTGVSQNPRHKITKRGQNVTFRCDPISEHNRLYWYRQTLGQGPEFLTYFQNEAQLEKSRLLSDRFSAERPKGSFSTLEIQRTEQGDSAMYLCSSSLRGADRIDEQFFGPGTRLTVL.

This rearrangement joins TRBV5-1 to TRBJ1-2; 7 positions match TRBD1. With V trimmed by 3 bases and J by 4 bases, 6 bases remained unmatched. The CDR3 length is 14 residues. Germline V gene data show CDR1 as SGHRS and CDR2 as YFSETQ. The CDR3 DNA follows: TGCGCCAGCAGCTGGGGGGACAGTCTCTATGGCTACACCTTC. Its translation: CASSWGDSLYGYTF.

The chain employs TRBV10-3 and TRBJ1-5; 7 positions agree with TRBD1. With 5 bases clipped from V and 6 bases from J, the junction kept 10 bases outside the gene matches. The germline CDR1 and CDR2 sequences are ENHRY and SYGVKD. This CDR3 is built from 15 residues. The CDR3 DNA follows: TGTGCCATCAGTCCTGACGCGAACAGGGGTCAGCCCCAGCATTTT. Encoded protein: CAISPDANRGQPQHF.

V and J are TRBV27 and TRBJ1-3; D gene ambiguous. The CDR3 has 16 residues. Germline CDR1 reads MNHEY; CDR2 reads SMNVEV (reference sequence). Trimming left V 5 bases short and J 0 bases short, with 14 bases between. The CDR3, as DNA: TGTGCCAGCAGTCCCACTTACACAGTCTCTGGAAACACCATATATTTT. Amino acids: CASSPTYTVSGNTIYF.

The chain has TRBV12-5 and TRBJ1-1; D is perhaps TRBD1 (5 bases). This CDR3 spans 14 amino acids. The V end lost 7 bases, the J end lost 2 bases, and 14 bases lay between the germline ends. Looked up from germline, CDR1 is LGHNT and CDR2 is FRNRAP. The CDR3 region is CASALPGINTEAFF. In DNA, the CDR3 is TGTGCTAGTGCTTTACCAGGGATTAACACTGAAGCTTTCTTT.

The gene calls are TRBV19 and TRBJ2-5, with D perhaps matching TRBD1 (5 bases). The CDR3 consists of 15 residues. CDR1 and CDR2 (germline): LNHDA, SQIVND (reference sequence). Trimming pared 1 base from V and 2 bases from J, leaving 11 bases between. Here the CDR3 reads CASSIGTRVQETQYF. The CDR3 DNA follows: TGTGCCAGTAGTATAGGCACCAGGGTTCAAGAGACCCAGTACTTC.

V usage is TRBV5-4 and J usage is TRBJ2-5, with D maybe TRBD2 (6 bases). Trimming left V 4 bases short and J 4 bases short, with 17 bases between. Germline V gene lookup returns CDR1 SGHNT and CDR2 YYREEE (reference sequence). This CDR3 is built from 15 residues. CDR3 loop: CASSPGGSDRETQYF. For the CDR3, the DNA is TGTGCCAGCAGCCCTGGGGGGTCAGATCGAGAGACCCAGTACTTC.

The genes are TRBV4-1 and TRBJ2-1; 8 nucleotides align to TRBD2. CDR1 is MGHRA and CDR2 is YSYEKL in the germline V gene. This CDR3 has 15 residues. V shed 4 bases and J 5 bases; nucleotides not matched to a gene: 7. The chain's CDR3 is CASSRPGLGDNEQFF. DNA for the CDR3: TGCGCCAGCAGCCGTCCGGGACTAGGGGACAATGAGCAGTTCTTC.

This chain uses TRBV6-5 with TRBJ2-5; maybe TRBD1 (5 bases). The end of the DNA fits TRBJ2-7 better, so the J call may be wrong. CDR1 and CDR2 (germline): MNHEY, SVGAGI. This CDR3 region has 15 residues. CDR3 in amino acids: CASSFIQGPSYEQYF. CDR3 nucleotides: TGTGCCAGCAGTTTCATCCAGGGTCCCTCCTACGAGCAGTACTTC.